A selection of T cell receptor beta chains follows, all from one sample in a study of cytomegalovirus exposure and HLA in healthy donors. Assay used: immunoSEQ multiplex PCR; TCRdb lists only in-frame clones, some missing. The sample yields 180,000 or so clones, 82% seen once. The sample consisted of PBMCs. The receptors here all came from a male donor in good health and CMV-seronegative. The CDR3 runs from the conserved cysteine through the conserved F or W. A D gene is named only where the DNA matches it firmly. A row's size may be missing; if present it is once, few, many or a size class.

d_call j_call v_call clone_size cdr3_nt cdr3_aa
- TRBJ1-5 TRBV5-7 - TGTGCCAGCAGCTGCCGGGTCGTCGCATCTCATCAGCCCCAGCATTTT CASSCRVVASHQPQHF
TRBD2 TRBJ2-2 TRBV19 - TGTGCCAGTAGTAAACTACCGGGACTAGATAAGTCCGGGGAGCTGTTTTTT CASSKLPGLDKSGELFF
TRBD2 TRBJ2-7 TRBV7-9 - TGTGCCAGCAGCGTCCGCGGGGGGGGCGACTACGAGCAGTACTTC CASSVRGGGDYEQYF
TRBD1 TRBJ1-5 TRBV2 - TGTGCCAGCGGTGGAACAGGGGGTCAGCCCCAGCATTTT CASGGTGGQPQHF
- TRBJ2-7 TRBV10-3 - TGTGCCATCGGGCAGGGGCCCTACGAGCAGTACTTC CAIGQGPYEQYF
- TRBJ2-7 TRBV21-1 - TGTGCCAGCAGCAAAGGCAGAAAAGACGGATGCGACCAAGGTGCGACAGTCGAGCAGTACTTC CASSKGRKDGCDQGATVEQYF
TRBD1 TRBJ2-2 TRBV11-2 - TGTGCCAGCAGCTTACTCCGGACAGGGACGACCGGGGAGCTGTTTTTT CASSLLRTGTTGELFF
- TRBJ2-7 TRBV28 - TGTGCCAGCAGTTTTTTCGGAGACAGGGGAGGGGAGCAGTACTTC CASSFFGDRGGEQYF
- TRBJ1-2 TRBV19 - TGTGCCAGTAAGCGGGGGCCAACCTATGGCTACACCTTC CASKRGPTYGYTF
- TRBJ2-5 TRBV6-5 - TGTGCCGGCAGATCAGGGTTTACTTCAGAGACCCAGTACTTC CAGRSGFTSETQYF
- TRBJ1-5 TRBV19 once TGTGCCAGTAGTATAGTCGGAGGCAATCAGCCCCAGCATTTT CASSIVGGNQPQHF
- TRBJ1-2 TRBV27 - TGTGCCAGCAGTTCCTCCCGGGGAGGGGCCCGTTTGAGTGGCTACACCTTC CASSSSRGGARLSGYTF
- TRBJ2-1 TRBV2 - TGTGCCAGCAGTGTAGAGGGCCTTCTGTCGGATGAGCAGTTCTTC CASSVEGLLSDEQFF
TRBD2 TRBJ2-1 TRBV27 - TGTGCCAGCAGTTTAATAGCGGGAGGGCCCCCCTCCTACAATGAGCAGTTCTTC CASSLIAGGPPSYNEQFF
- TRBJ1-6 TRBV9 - TGTGCCAGCAGCGTAGCGGTCAGGCCTAATTCACCCCTCCACTTT CASSVAVRPNSPLHF
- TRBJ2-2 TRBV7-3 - TGTGCCAGCAGCCCAACAGAGGGAACCGGGGAGCTGTTTTTT CASSPTEGTGELFF
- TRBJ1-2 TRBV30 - TGTGCCTGGAGACCTCAGGGGAACTATGGCTACACCTTC CAWRPQGNYGYTF
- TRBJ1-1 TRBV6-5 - TGTGCCAGCAGTTACTCGCCAACTAGGACTGAAGCTTTCTTT CASSYSPTRTEAFF
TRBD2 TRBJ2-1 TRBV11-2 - TGTGCCAGCAGCTTAGGGACTAGCGGGGGAGAGCAGTTCTTC CASSLGTSGGEQFF
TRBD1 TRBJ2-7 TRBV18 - TGTGCCAGCTCACCATTAGGGACAGGAGGACAAGAGCAGTACTTC CASSPLGTGGQEQYF
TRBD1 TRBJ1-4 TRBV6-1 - TGTGCCAGCAGTGGGACAGGGGGAACTAATGAAAAACTGTTTTTT CASSGTGGTNEKLFF
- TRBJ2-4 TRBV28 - TGTGCCAGCAGTCTCGGGACACGAACAAGGGACATTCAGTACTTC CASSLGTRTRDIQYF
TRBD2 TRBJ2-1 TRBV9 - TGTGCCAGCAGCGCTTTAAGCGGGGGGGGGAGCTCCTACAATGAGCAGTTCTTC CASSALSGGGSSYNEQFF